These T cell receptor beta chains were read from a single sample in a study of beta chain features in type 1 diabetes. The assay was immunoSEQ multiplex PCR, and TCRdb's table has in-frame clones only and misses some. The sample lists under 400,000 clones, 13% to 15% occurring once. Sequencing was carried out using central memory CD4+ T cells from blood. Receptors were obtained from a man aged 30 to 45 in good health. Both conserved end residues are part of each CDR3. D genes are given only for firm matches. Not all rows give a size; the values are once, few, many and, for expanded clones, a class.

.	TRBV4-1	TRBJ2-7	.	CASSHRTVGEQYF	TGCGCCAGCAGCCACCGGACAGTGGGCGAGCAGTACTTC
.	TRBV5-4	TRBJ1-1	few	CASSPVRGGEAFF	TGTGCCAGCAGCCCGGTCCGTGGGGGGGAAGCTTTCTTT
.	TRBV19	TRBJ1-1	.	CASSPEWNTEASF	TGTGCCAGTAGCCCGGAGTGGAACACTGAAGCTTCCTTT
.	TRBV5-7	TRBJ1-3	.	CASSLSPIPGNTIYF	TGTGCCAGCAGCTTGTCCCCGATTCCTGGAAACACCATATATTTT
.	TRBV7-9	TRBJ2-5	.	CASSLELTPRAQYF	TGTGCCAGCAGCTTAGAATTGACGCCCAGGGCCCAGTACTTC
.	TRBV10-3	TRBJ1-2	many	CAISVDSNYGYTF	TGTGCCATCAGTGTGGACAGTAACTATGGCTACACCTTC
.	TRBV6-5	TRBJ2-3	few	CASSQGDTDTQYF	TGTGCCAGCAGCCAGGGCGACACAGATACGCAGTATTTT
.	TRBV28	TRBJ1-4	few	CASSLGAGIEKLFF	TGTGCCAGCAGTTTAGGGGCAGGGATCGAAAAACTGTTTTTT
.	TRBV12-5	TRBJ2-1	.	CASGFWDNNEQFF	TGTGCTAGTGGTTTTTGGGATAACAATGAGCAGTTCTTC
TRBD1	TRBV4-1	TRBJ1-2	.	CASSQEEGAGYGYTF	TGCGCCAGCAGCCAAGAAGAGGGGGCTGGGTATGGCTACACCTTC
.	TRBV20-1	TRBJ2-1	.	CSAQDRNEQFF	TGCAGTGCCCAGGACAGAAATGAGCAGTTCTTC
TRBD1	TRBV18	TRBJ2-6	.	CASSLIPPQGDGANVLTF	TGTGCCAGCTCACTCATACCACCTCAGGGGGATGGGGCCAACGTCCTGACTTTC
.	TRBV19	TRBJ2-1	.	CASSVSSSYNEQFF	TGTGCCAGTAGTGTCTCTAGCTCCTACAATGAGCAGTTCTTC
.	TRBV29-1	TRBJ2-1	.	CSVRDWGEQFF	TGCAGCGTCAGGGACTGGGGGGAGCAGTTCTTC
.	TRBV6-1	TRBJ1-1	few	CASSLALRAFF	TGTGCCAGCAGTTTGGCGTTGCGGGCTTTCTTT
TRBD1	TRBV25-1	TRBJ2-7	many	CASSRRQGYEQYF	TGTGCCAGCAGTAGACGACAGGGCTACGAGCAGTACTTC
TRBD1	TRBV6-1	TRBJ2-5	.	CASGTGAPIQETQYF	TGTGCCAGCGGGACAGGGGCGCCCATCCAAGAGACCCAGTACTTC
TRBD1	TRBV9	TRBJ1-2	few	CASSARQGALPNYGYTF	TGTGCCAGCAGCGCTAGACAGGGGGCCCTCCCTAACTATGGCTACACCTTC
.	TRBV21-1	TRBJ1-5	few	CASSKWRQGARQPQHF	TGTGCCAGCAGCAAATGGAGGCAGGGGGCACGCCAGCCCCAGCATTTT
.	TRBV6-1	TRBJ2-7	few	CASSEDGGEQYF	TGTGCCAGCAGTGAAGACGGCGGCGAGCAGTACTTC
.	TRBV18	TRBJ2-2	.	CASSRYRSGELFF	TGTGCCAGCTCACGCTACCGTTCCGGGGAGCTGTTTTTT
.	TRBV10-1	TRBJ2-1	.	CASSESKGGANEQFF	TGCGCCAGCAGTGAGTCGAAGGGGGGGGCGAATGAGCAGTTCTTC
TRBD2	TRBV11-2	TRBJ2-4	.	CASSNRGGDLNIQYF	TGTGCCAGCAGTAATCGTGGGGGGGACCTAAACATTCAGTACTTC
.	TRBV19	TRBJ1-3	.	CASYPGAFSGNTIYF	TGTGCCAGTTACCCCGGAGCTTTTTCTGGAAACACCATATATTTT
.	TRBV7-2	TRBJ1-1	few	CASSLDRRVAEAFF	TGTGCCAGCAGCCTCGACAGGCGGGTCGCTGAAGCTTTCTTT
.	TRBV7-2	TRBJ1-1	.	CASSLDAGRTEAFF	TGTGCCAGCAGCTTAGATGCGGGTAGGACTGAAGCTTTCTTT
.	TRBV6-6	TRBJ2-5	few	CASSSDRETQYF	TGTGCCAGCAGTTCGGACAGAGAGACCCAGTACTTC
.	TRBV7-2	TRBJ2-5	.	CASSRQQETQYF	TGTGCCAGCAGCCGACAACAAGAGACCCAGTACTTC
TRBD1	TRBV2	TRBJ1-1	once	CASSATGGNTEAFF	TGTGCCAGCAGTGCGACAGGGGGGAACACTGAAGCTTTCTTT
.	TRBV5-1	TRBJ2-5	.	CASSPWGAGTQETQYF	TGCGCCAGCAGCCCATGGGGGGCAGGGACGCAAGAGACCCAGTACTTC
TRBD2	TRBV7-2	TRBJ2-5	few	CASRRTSGGQETQYF	TGTGCCAGCAGGAGGACTAGCGGGGGACAAGAGACCCAGTACTTC
.	TRBV14	TRBJ2-5	.	CASSPLDGRTQETQYF	TGTGCCAGCAGCCCCCTAGATGGACGCACTCAAGAGACCCAGTACTTC
TRBD2	TRBV5-4	TRBJ2-5	.	CASSLGLAGQETQYF	TGTGCCAGCAGCTTGGGACTAGCGGGCCAAGAGACCCAGTACTTC
.	TRBV28	TRBJ2-7	.	CASSQAAYEQYF	TGTGCCAGCAGTCAGGCAGCCTACGAGCAGTACTTC
.	TRBV5-4	TRBJ2-7	large	CASRLQGSSYEQYF	TGTGCCAGCAGGCTTCAGGGAAGCTCCTACGAGCAGTACTTC
.	TRBV5-5	TRBJ2-1	.	CASSFGRGLFF	TGTGCCAGCAGCTTTGGCAGAGGCCTGTTCTTC
.	TRBV5-1	TRBJ2-3	few	CASSLGSSPTDTQYF	TGCGCCAGCAGCTTGGGGTCCTCCCCCACAGATACGCAGTATTTT
TRBD2	TRBV10-3	TRBJ2-1	many	CAISATSGSNEQFF	TGTGCCATCAGTGCGACTAGCGGGAGCAATGAGCAGTTCTTC
.	TRBV7-2	TRBJ2-3	.	CASSQGPSDTQYF	TGTGCCAGCAGCCAAGGCCCTTCAGATACGCAGTATTTT
.	TRBV2	TRBJ1-5	.	CASSLDSNDQPQHF	TGTGCCAGCAGCCTGGACAGTAACGATCAGCCCCAGCATTTT
TRBD2	TRBV19	TRBJ2-1	.	CASSTRLAGVLQSSYNEQFF	TGTGCCAGTAGTACGCGACTAGCGGGCGTACTTCAAAGCTCCTACAATGAGCAGTTCTTC
TRBD1	TRBV4-3	TRBJ1-2	.	CASSRSRDRGSDGYTF	TGCGCCAGCAGCCGTAGCCGGGACAGGGGGTCGGATGGCTACACCTTC
.	TRBV27	TRBJ2-1	.	CASSFRGTENEQFF	TGTGCCAGCAGTTTTAGAGGGACGGAAAATGAGCAGTTCTTC
.	TRBV5-1	TRBJ1-1	once	CASSLRLGLNTEAFF	TGCGCCAGCAGCTTGAGGTTGGGACTGAACACTGAAGCTTTCTTT
TRBD1	TRBV25-1	TRBJ1-2	many	CASSASGGYGYTF	TGTGCCAGCAGTGCCTCAGGGGGCTATGGCTACACCTTC
.	TRBV6-5	TRBJ2-2	.	CASSKGWGTGELFF	TGTGCCAGCAGTAAGGGCTGGGGCACCGGGGAGCTGTTTTTT
.	TRBV30	TRBJ1-1	few	CAWSAWGANTEAFF	TGTGCCTGGAGTGCATGGGGCGCGAACACTGAAGCTTTCTTT
.	TRBV6-5	TRBJ2-7	.	CASYGGPNEQYF	TGTGCCTCTTACGGGGGCCCTAATGAGCAGTACTTC
.	TRBV9	TRBJ2-1	few	CASSVNYNEQFF	TGTGCCAGCAGCGTAAACTACAATGAGCAGTTCTTC
TRBD1	TRBV29-1	TRBJ2-1	.	CSVALTGGNEQFF	TGCAGCGTCGCACTCACAGGGGGCAATGAGCAGTTCTTC
.	TRBV11-3	TRBJ1-1	few	CASSLWNTEAFF	TGTGCCAGCAGCTTATGGAACACTGAAGCTTTCTTT
.	TRBV9	TRBJ2-2	few	CASSSRGELFF	TGTGCCAGCAGCTCTCGGGGGGAGCTGTTTTTT